This entry lists 20 T cell receptor beta chains sequenced from one sample in a study of identical twins. Each CDR3 protein is one row after TCRdb ran MiXCR on the 5' RACE reads. This table holds hundreds of thousands of distinct CDR3 sequences, about 12% found once. The data were also submitted as part of a second study, on yellow fever vaccine responses in identical twins.

Sequencing was carried out using PBMCs. Source of these receptors: a woman aged 18-30 years in good health.

This sequence joins TRBV5-1 and TRBJ2-7, with 10 bases fitting TRBD2. Germline V gene data show CDR1 as SGHRS and CDR2 as YFSETQ. Trimming at V came to 0 bases and at J to 0 bases, leaving 3 bases not matched to a gene. The CDR3 length is 16 residues. The CDR3 here is CASSLGASGGSYEQYF. The DNA for the CDR3 is TGCGCCAGCAGCTTGGGAGCTAGCGGGGGCTCCTACGAGCAGTACTTC. The whole variable domain, filled in from reference TRBV5-1 and TRBJ2-7, reads KAGVTQTPRYLIKTRGQQVTLSCSPISGHRSVSWYQQTPGQGLQFLFEYFSETQRNKGNFPGRFSGRQFSNSRSEMNVSTLELGDSALYLCASSLGASGGSYEQYFGPGTRLTVT.

The rearrangement links TRBV5-1 to TRBJ1-1; 8 positions match TRBD1. The junction had 4 bases not matched to a gene; V was cut back by 0 bases and J by 0 bases. There are 16 residues in the CDR3. CDR1 and CDR2 (germline): SGHRS, YFSETQ. The CDR3 loop reads CASSLGTGNMNTEAFF. CDR3 nucleotide sequence: TGCGCCAGCAGCTTGGGGACAGGGAACATGAACACTGAAGCTTTCTTT.

This clonotype was observed at least ten times. This CDR3 is CASSPGTGVKVQFF. Here the CDR3 DNA reads TGTGCCAGCTCCCCCGGGACGGGAGTCAAAGTGCAGTTCTTC. The V and J genes are TRBV6-1 and TRBJ2-1, with D possibly matching TRBD2 (6 bases). Germline V gives CDR1 MNHNS, CDR2 SASEGT. V lost 8 bases, J lost 12 bases, and 23 bases lay in between. The CDR3 runs 14 residues.

This clonotype was observed a few times. V usage is TRBV7-2 and J usage is TRBJ2-4; D is unresolved. The CDR3 covers 17 residues. From germline, CDR1 is SGHTA and CDR2 FQGNSA. Trimming took 2 bases from V and 0 from J, leaving 14 bases between them. The CDR3 DNA follows: TGTGCCAGCAGCTTAAGTGGTTCGAGGCTAGCCAAAAACATTCAGTACTTC. This gives the protein CASSLSGSRLAKNIQYF.

This clonotype has just a few counts. J is TRBJ2-1 and V is TRBV7-6; 11 positions agree with TRBD2. The CDR3 covers 16 residues. Trimming removed 0 bases from V and 7 bases from J; junction bases left unmatched: 5. Germline CDR1 and CDR2: SGHVS and FNYEAQ. The CDR3 DNA sequence: TGTGCCAGCAGCTTAGCACTAGCGGGGGCCTCAAATGAGCAGTTCTTC. Protein product: CASSLALAGASNEQFF. The full variable domain, rest sourced from reference TRBV7-6 and TRBJ2-1, is GAGVSQSPRYKVTKRGQDVALRCDPISGHVSLYWYRQALGQGPEFLTYFNYEAQQDKSGLPNDRFSAERPEGSISTLTIQRTEQRDSAMYRCASSLALAGASNEQFFGPGTRLTVL.

A few counts support this clonotype. The V and J genes are TRBV12-3 or TRBV12-4 and TRBJ1-2; no reliable D call. The length of the CDR3 is 14 residues. With 3 bases removed from V and 7 bases from J, the gap between germline ends came to 15 bases. The DNA of the CDR3 is TGTGCCAGCAGTTTCGGATGGGGAACTAGTGGCTACACCTTC. Translating gives CASSFGWGTSGYTF.

The chain recombines TRBV20-1 with TRBJ1-4, with D tentatively TRBD1 (5 bases). The V end lost 0 bases, the J end lost 7 bases, and 12 bases lay between the germline ends. Germline loops: CDR1 DFQATT, CDR2 SNEGSKA (reference sequence). There are 14 residues in the CDR3. The CDR3 DNA follows: TGCAGTGCTAGAGAAGGAGGGGCCGGTGAAAAACTGTTTTTT. Amino acids: CSAREGGAGEKLFF.

The chain has TRBV12-3 or TRBV12-4 and TRBJ2-4; D is uncertain. CDR3 length equals 14 residues. The V end was cut by 2 bases, the J end by 7 bases, with 12 bases between. CDR3 protein: CASSLRFAVNIQYF. The CDR3 bases are TGTGCCAGCAGTTTAAGGTTCGCGGTGAACATTCAGTACTTC.

This rearrangement joins TRBV11-3 to TRBJ1-6; unclear D gene. This CDR3 spans 16 amino acids. Germline CDR1 reads SGHNT; CDR2 reads YENEEA. Trimming removed 1 base from V and 8 bases from J, with 15 bases in between. CDR3 residues: CASSLGGLQTHSPLHF. In DNA, the CDR3 is TGTGCCAGCAGCTTAGGGGGATTACAGACTCATTCACCCCTCCACTTT.

Only a few counts were recorded for this clonotype. J is TRBJ2-7 and V is TRBV6-1; D may be TRBD1 or TRBD2 (5 bases each). Trimming pared 2 bases from V and 2 bases from J, leaving 13 bases between. The CDR3 consists of 15 residues. Germline values: CDR1 MNHNS, CDR2 SASEGT. CDR3 coding DNA: TGTGCCAGCAGTGAAACTGGGGACGGTGCCTACGAGCAGTACGTC. Amino acid sequence: CASSETGDGAYEQYV.

This clonotype was counted many times. This rearrangement joins TRBV18 to TRBJ1-1, with D unclear. CDR1 and CDR2 (germline): KGHSH, LQKENI. The CDR3 runs to 12 residues. Between the trimmed V and J ends, which lost 8 bases and 1 base, there was a span of 8 bases. CDR3 protein: CASSPQNTEAFF. The CDR3 DNA sequence: TGTGCCAGCAGCCCACAGAACACTGAAGCTTTCTTT.

The chain links TRBV7-8 to TRBJ2-1; D possibly uses TRBD1 or TRBD2 (5 bases each). The CDR3 runs to 15 residues. CDR1 and CDR2 (germline): SGHVS, FQNEAQ. The ends were cut back, 2 bases at V and 8 bases at J, with 16 bases in the middle. The CDR3 region has the DNA TGTGCCAGCAGCTTAAATTGGGCGCGAGGGGATGAGCAGTTCTTC. Encoded protein: CASSLNWARGDEQFF.

V and J are TRBV7-2 and TRBJ2-1; D tentatively reads TRBD1 or TRBD2 (5 bases each). Germline CDR1 reads SGHTA; CDR2 reads FQGNSA. V was cut by 4 bases and J by 8 bases, with 18 bases left in between. The CDR3 contains 15 residues. The CDR3, as DNA: TGTGCCAGCAGCTCCTGGAGTAGCGAGGGGTATGAGCAGTTCTTC. It encodes CASSSWSSEGYEQFF.

The J gene is TRBJ1-1, the V gene TRBV19, with no clear D. The CDR3 consists of 13 residues. Trimming took 6 bases from V and 1 from J, leaving 9 bases between them. Looked up from germline, CDR1 is LNHDA and CDR2 is SQIVND (reference sequence). The DNA for the CDR3 is TGTGCCAGTAGAACTAACGGGAACACTGAAGCTTTCTTT. Protein product: CASRTNGNTEAFF.

The chain recombines TRBV2 with TRBJ1-1; no firm D call. Trimming left V 8 bases short and J 0 bases short, with 10 bases between. The CDR3 runs 13 residues. Germline V lookup: CDR1 SNHLY, CDR2 FYNNEI. The CDR3, as DNA: TGTGCCAGCGGACTGGGGATGAACACTGAAGCTTTCTTT. As protein: CASGLGMNTEAFF.

In its sample, this clonotype was seen many times. The chain links TRBV12-3 or TRBV12-4 to TRBJ1-5; D is unclear. The CDR3 spans 11 residues. V was trimmed by 5 bases and J by 6 bases, leaving 5 bases between them. CDR3 loop: CASSISQPQHF. The CDR3 DNA is TGTGCCAGCAGTATATCTCAGCCCCAGCATTTT.

The chain uses TRBV5-5 and TRBJ1-1, with a weak D call TRBD1 (5 bases). In germline, CDR1 is SGHKS, CDR2 YYEKEE (reference sequence). Trimming took off 7 bases at V and 0 bases at J, with 16 bases between the two ends. The CDR3 totals 15 residues. The CDR3 reads CASQMGDSVNTEAFF. The CDR3 nucleotides are TGTGCCAGCCAAATGGGGGATTCGGTGAACACTGAAGCTTTCTTT.

This clonotype occurred many times. V usage is TRBV12-3 or TRBV12-4 and J usage is TRBJ1-6; the D is unclear. V shed 5 bases and J shed 4 bases, with 15 bases lying between them. The CDR3 has 16 residues. The DNA of the CDR3 is TGTGCCAGCAGTCCCGGCGACGTCTCTTATAATTCACCCCTCCACTTT. Its protein is CASSPGDVSYNSPLHF.

Many counts were recorded for this clonotype. The J gene is TRBJ2-3, the V gene TRBV7-8; 12 positions match TRBD1. The CDR3 length is 17 residues. Trimming removed 5 bases from V and 2 bases from J; junction bases left unmatched: 8. CDR1 and CDR2 from the germline V gene are SGHVS and FQNEAQ. CDR3 in amino acids: CASSPVGTGGITDTQYF. CDR3 DNA: TGTGCCAGCAGCCCAGTCGGGACAGGGGGCATCACAGATACGCAGTATTTT.

This sequence joins TRBV5-1 and TRBJ2-3; the D gene is possibly TRBD2 (6 bases). This CDR3 region has 16 residues. The V end lost 4 bases, the J end lost 1 base, and 16 bases lay between the germline ends. The V gene's germline CDR1 is SGHRS and CDR2 YFSETQ. CDR3 sequence (DNA): TGCGCCAGCAGCCCCCTCGGGGGTGGGGGCACAGATACGCAGTATTTT. This encodes CASSPLGGGGTDTQYF.